These 31 T cell receptor beta chains share one sample of origin, sequenced in a study of T cell repertoires in cytomegalovirus infection. TCRdb itself ran the reads through MiXCR, one entry per CDR3 protein. The table has around 280,000 distinct CDR3 sequences, about an eighth seen once; the top ten hold around 8.8%. Sequencing was performed on PBMCs. Receptors were obtained from a human donor in good health (CMV status not recorded). Some clones in this sample may be carry-over from other donors' samples.

This clonotype came up many times. The chain joins TRBV20-1 to TRBJ1-4; tentatively, D is TRBD1 (6 bases). CDR3 length: 16 residues. V was cut by 6 bases and J by 5 bases, with 22 bases left in between. Germline CDR1 DFQATT, CDR2 SNEGSKA (reference sequence). This chain's CDR3 is CSAPPVTGSENEKLFF. The CDR3, as DNA: TGCAGTGCACCTCCGGTAACAGGGTCGGAGAATGAAAAACTGTTTTTT.

There are many counts of this clonotype. The chain combines TRBV4-2 with TRBJ2-3; 10 nucleotides agree with TRBD2. CDR1 and CDR2 (germline): LGHNA, YNFKEQ. There are 16 residues in the CDR3. The V and J ends lost 1 base and 4 bases, in that order; junction bases with no gene match: 5. CDR3 nucleotide sequence: TGTGCCAGCAGCCAAGTCAGCGGGAGGGCAGCAGATACGCAGTATTTT. Its translation is CASSQVSGRAADTQYF.

This clonotype was detected ten times or more. This rearrangement joins TRBV7-8 to TRBJ2-7; D is undetermined. V lost 1 base and J 1 base, leaving 8 bases between the germline ends. This CDR3 has 14 residues. Germline V lookup: CDR1 SGHVS, CDR2 FQNEAQ. CDR3 residues: CASSLEVRSYEQYF. The CDR3 DNA reads as TGTGCCAGCAGCTTAGAGGTGAGATCCTACGAGCAGTACTTC.

There are a few counts of this clonotype. CDR3 DNA sequence: TGCAGCGTTGGGGAGCGGGGCGGGGGTACCTACGAGCAGTACTTC. The encoded protein is CSVGERGGGTYEQYF. V gene TRBV29-1 combines with J gene TRBJ2-7, with 7 bases identical to TRBD2. V dropped 4 bases and J dropped 2; count of bases not matched to a gene: 11. Germline CDR1 SQVTM, CDR2 ANQGSEA. The CDR3 loop spans 15 amino acids.

This clonotype has a count of ten or more. This chain joins TRBV7-9 and TRBJ1-5; no clear D gene. CDR1 SEHNR and CDR2 FQNEAQ come from the germline V gene (reference sequence). The ends were cut back, 3 bases at V and 5 bases at J, with 5 bases in the middle. This CDR3 spans 12 amino acids. CDR3 loop: CASSFRDQPQHF. In nucleotides, the CDR3 is TGTGCCAGCAGCTTTCGGGATCAGCCCCAGCATTTT.

There are many counts of this clonotype. The chain employs TRBV20-1 and TRBJ2-5, with 12 bases that match TRBD2. The CDR3 is 16 amino acids. V lost 3 bases to trimming and J lost 4 bases; unmatched junction nucleotides: 9. The V gene's germline CDR1 is DFQATT and CDR2 SNEGSKA (reference sequence). CDR3 in DNA: TGCAGTGCTAGTTCTAGCGGGAGGGCCGGAGGAGAGACCCAGTACTTC. It specifies CSASSSGRAGGETQYF.

This chain uses TRBV6-1 with TRBJ1-5, with D perhaps matching TRBD1 (5 bases). The V end was cut by 0 bases, the J end by 5 bases, with 11 bases between. CDR3 length equals 15 residues. CDR1 MNHNS and CDR2 SASEGT come from the germline V gene. CDR3 in DNA: TGTGCCAGCAGTGAAGCGTTAGGGGCTCATCAGCCCCAGCATTTT. Its protein is CASSEALGAHQPQHF.

The chain links TRBV20-1 to TRBJ2-4; no clear D. CDR1 DFQATT and CDR2 SNEGSKA come from the germline V gene (reference sequence). The CDR3 length is 18 residues. Trimming removed 5 bases from V and 0 bases from J, with 23 bases in between. CDR3 amino acids: CSAGLRSALLLAKNIQYF. As DNA, the CDR3 is TGCAGTGCTGGATTACGGAGTGCCCTTTTGCTAGCCAAAAACATTCAGTACTTC.

This clonotype has just a few counts. The V gene is TRBV7-3, the J gene TRBJ1-1; no reliable D call. CDR3 length: 15 residues. CDR1 and CDR2 from the germline V gene are SGHTA and FQGTGA. Deletions cut 3 bases from V and 0 bases from J, with 11 bases between. In DNA, the CDR3 is TGTGCCAGCAGCTTGCTCTCGGCGGTGAACACTGAAGCTTTCTTT. It yields the protein CASSLLSAVNTEAFF. The full variable domain, in which reference TRBV7-3 and TRBJ1-1 provide the parts outside the CDR3, is GAGVSQTPSNKVTEKGKYVELRCDPISGHTALYWYRQSLGQGPEFLIYFQGTGAADDSGLPNDRFFAVRPEGSVSTLKIQRTERGDSAVYLCASSLLSAVNTEAFFGQGTRLTVV.

At least ten counts were recorded for this clonotype. The CDR3, as DNA: TGTGCCAGCAGTTTTGTACAGGGGGCAAAGCAGTACTTC. Amino acids: CASSFVQGAKQYF. The rearrangement links TRBV12-3 or TRBV12-4 to TRBJ2-7; 9 positions match TRBD1. The V gene end was trimmed by 3 bases and the J gene end by 8 bases; junction bases not matched to a gene: 5. CDR3 size: 13 residues.

At least ten counts were recorded for this clonotype. A read error may produce the germline difference seen at one junction end. The chain uses TRBV7-7 and TRBJ2-2; 9 nucleotides align to TRBD1. Germline CDR1 is SSHAT and CDR2 is FNYEAQ (reference sequence). The CDR3 length is 19 residues. The CDR3 is CASSPTITGGWENTGELFF. The CDR3 bases are TGTGCTAGCAGTCCAACTATCACAGGGGGCTGGGAGAACACCGGGGAGCTGTTTTTT.

The CDR3 sequence is CASSYWGPGELFF. CDR3 DNA sequence: TGTGCCAGCAGTTACTGGGGCCCCGGGGAGCTGTTTTTT. The chain uses TRBV6-2 or TRBV6-3 and TRBJ2-2, with a weak D call TRBD1 (5 bases). The CDR3 length is 13 residues. The germline V gene encodes CDR1 MNHEY and CDR2 SVGEGT. The V end lost 1 base, the J end lost 6 bases, and 6 bases lay between the germline ends.

As to this clonotype: Being one base from a much bigger clone, this may be a read error. This chain uses TRBV4-1 with TRBJ1-3; D is unresolved. The CDR3 has 15 amino acids. Germline V gives CDR1 MGHRA, CDR2 YSYEKL. CDR3 residues: CPSSQEWAGLNTIYF. The CDR3 coding sequence is TGCCCCAGCAGCCAAGAATGGGCAGGCCTAAACACCATATATTTT.

The chain links TRBV5-4 to TRBJ2-5, with TRBD2 identical over 7 bases. Germline CDR1 SGHNT, CDR2 YYREEE (reference sequence). Trimming took 0 bases from V and 2 from J; bases not matched to a gene: 7. The CDR3 is 16 amino acids. Written as DNA, the CDR3 is TGTGCCAGCAGCTTGGCCGGGACTACACCGCAAGAGACCCAGTACTTC. Translated: CASSLAGTTPQETQYF.

This clonotype was detected many times. The rearrangement uses TRBV20-1 and TRBJ2-3, with TRBD2 matching 10 bases. Trimming at V came to 6 bases and at J to 6 bases, leaving 15 bases not matched to a gene. There are 16 residues in the CDR3. The germline V gene has CDR1 DFQATT and CDR2 SNEGSKA (reference sequence). In DNA, the CDR3 is TGCAGTGCCATCCCTGGGGTAGCGGGGGGCGCTGATACGCAGTATTTT. Amino acid sequence: CSAIPGVAGGADTQYF.

This clonotype was detected ten times or more. The chain combines TRBV7-2 with TRBJ2-7; 13 bases agree with TRBD2. Looked up from germline, CDR1 is SGHTA and CDR2 is FQGNSA. This CDR3 is 16 amino acids long. J was trimmed by 3 bases and V by 1 base; bases with no gene match: 3. CDR3 DNA sequence: TGTGCCAGCAGCTTAGTACTAGCGGGAGGGGTCTACGAGCAGTACTTC. It specifies CASSLVLAGGVYEQYF.

This clonotype was detected many times. CDR3 nucleotides: TGTGCCAGCAGCTACTACAGGGAGAACACTGAAGCTTTCTTT. The encoded protein is CASSYYRENTEAFF. The J gene is TRBJ1-1, the V gene TRBV11-3; D perhaps matches TRBD1 (6 bases). This CDR3 comprises 14 residues. Trimming shortened V by 4 bases and J by 1 base, and 10 bases separated the two germline ends. Germline V gene lookup returns CDR1 SGHNT and CDR2 YENEEA.

The chain combines TRBV2 with TRBJ2-2; perhaps TRBD2 as D (6 bases). This CDR3 has 15 amino acids. CDR1 is SNHLY and CDR2 is FYNNEI in the germline V gene. Trimming removed 8 bases from V and 7 bases from J, with 20 bases in between. CDR3 in amino acids: CASLSARGKSGELFF. Written as DNA, the CDR3 is TGTGCCAGCCTCTCGGCGCGGGGAAAAAGCGGGGAGCTGTTTTTT. Complete variable domain (other parts from reference TRBV2 and TRBJ2-2): EPEVTQTPSHQVTQMGQEVILRCVPISNHLYFYWYRQILGQKVEFLVSFYNNEISEKSEIFDDQFSVERPDGSNFTLKIRSTKLEDSAMYFCASLSARGKSGELFFGEGSRLTVL.

Many counts were recorded for this clonotype. This chain connects TRBV7-6 to TRBJ2-1; 9 bases map to TRBD1. In germline, CDR1 is SGHVS, CDR2 FNYEAQ. The V segment lost 3 bases and the J segment 6 bases; nucleotides outside the gene matches: 6. This CDR3 has 15 residues. In nucleotides, the CDR3 is TGTGCCAGCAGCTTTCCCGGGACAGGGAGCAATGAGCAGTTCTTC. Its protein product is CASSFPGTGSNEQFF.

The genes are TRBV6-5 and TRBJ2-2; 7 nucleotides align to TRBD2. Trimming cost V 5 bases and J 10 bases; bases outside gene matches: 16. This CDR3 is 16 amino acids long. Germline lookup yields CDR1 MNHEY and CDR2 SVGAGI. Written as DNA, the CDR3 is TGTGCCAGCAGTCAAGGGACCGGGAGGTACCCGCCGGAGCTGTTTTTT. It yields the protein CASSQGTGRYPPELFF.

This clonotype appeared many times. V usage is TRBV6-2 or TRBV6-3 and J usage is TRBJ2-7; D ambiguous. Germline CDR1 reads MNHEY; CDR2 reads SVGEGT. This CDR3 is built from 17 residues. V was cut by 5 bases and J by 0 bases, with 20 bases left in between. As DNA, the CDR3 is TGTGCCAGCAGTCCATATCGAGGCGCCGAGAGCTCCTACGAGCAGTACTTC. The encoded protein is CASSPYRGAESSYEQYF.

The chain carries TRBV28 and TRBJ2-1; TRBD2 matches 9 bases. After removal of 3 bases from V and 10 bases from J, the junction contained 7 bases not matched to a gene. The CDR3 runs to 14 residues. Germline CDR1 and CDR2: MDHEN and SYDVKM. The CDR3, as DNA: TGTGCCAGCAGTTTGAGGCTAGCGGGACGGGAGCAGTTCTTC. Encoded protein: CASSLRLAGREQFF.

There are a few counts of this clonotype. V gene TRBV6-1 combines with J gene TRBJ2-1, with D possibly called TRBD1 or TRBD2 (5 bases each). The CDR3 has 14 amino acids. Germline assignment: CDR1 MNHNS and CDR2 SASEGT. V shed 5 bases and J shed 8 bases, with 16 bases lying between them. Here the CDR3 DNA reads TGTGCCAGCAGTTACTCTCGGGAAGGGGATGAGCAGTTCTTC. The encoded protein is CASSYSREGDEQFF.

Many counts were recorded for this clonotype. The gene calls are TRBV24-1 and TRBJ2-1; possible D gene TRBD1, 5 bases. This CDR3 has 13 amino acids. Trimming left V 11 bases short and J 5 bases short, with 15 bases between. Germline lookup yields CDR1 KGHDR and CDR2 SFDVKD. For the CDR3, the DNA is TGTGCCAGTGGATTCCTCAGGGACAATGAGCAGTTCTTC. This sequence encodes CASGFLRDNEQFF.

This clonotype has a count of ten or more. The chain is built from TRBV6-1 and TRBJ2-1; D is perhaps TRBD2 (7 bases). Trimming shortened V by 11 bases and J by 1 base, and 15 bases separated the two germline ends. This CDR3 region has 14 residues. Germline lookup yields CDR1 MNHNS and CDR2 SASEGT. CDR3 residues: CAGGRGGSYNEQFF. In nucleotides, the CDR3 is TGTGCCGGGGGCAGGGGAGGGTCCTACAATGAGCAGTTCTTC.

This clonotype came up many times. The DNA is left out, because the CDR3 cannot be placed on it with certainty; the CDR3 is given as TCRdb lists it. This chain joins TRBV7-5 and TRBJ2-5; TRBD1, the table's D call, was not compared with the DNA. TRBV7-5 is recorded as a pseudogene. The CDR3 is 18 amino acids in total, end residues counted. CDR3 region: CISVSEATVKGSGETQYF.

The sample holds many counts of this clonotype. This chain joins TRBV7-3 and TRBJ2-1; 10 bases are a match to TRBD2. V lost 1 base to trimming and J lost 4 bases; unmatched junction nucleotides: 1. The germline V gene encodes CDR1 SGHTA and CDR2 FQGTGA. The CDR3 totals 15 residues. The CDR3: CASSLRTSGYNEQFF. In DNA form, the CDR3 reads TGTGCCAGCAGCTTAAGGACTAGCGGATACAATGAGCAGTTCTTC. The whole variable domain, filled in from reference TRBV7-3 and TRBJ2-1, reads GAGVSQTPSNKVTEKGKYVELRCDPISGHTALYWYRQSLGQGPEFLIYFQGTGAADDSGLPNDRFFAVRPEGSVSTLKIQRTERGDSAVYLCASSLRTSGYNEQFFGPGTRLTVL.

Ten or more counts support this clonotype. J is TRBJ2-7 and V is TRBV6-1, with 7 bases lining up with TRBD2. The CDR3 is 15 residues long. Germline loops: CDR1 MNHNS, CDR2 SASEGT. V was clipped by 5 bases and J by 4 bases; unmatched bases: 11. The DNA of the CDR3 is TGTGCCAGCAGTTACGGGTCACTAGCGCTATACGAGCAGTACTTC. Translated, it gives CASSYGSLALYEQYF.

This clonotype was counted between two and nine times. V and J are TRBV7-9 and TRBJ1-1; D is possibly TRBD1 (5 bases). The CDR3 covers 14 residues. Germline V gene sequence: CDR1 SEHNR, CDR2 FQNEAQ (reference sequence). Trimming took 1 base from V and 4 from J, leaving 10 bases between them. CDR3 bases: TGTGCCAGCAGCTTAGACGCAGGGTCCACTGAAGCTTTCTTT. As protein: CASSLDAGSTEAFF.

The chain joins TRBV6-5 to TRBJ2-5; D is ambiguous. The CDR3 covers 13 residues. Between the trimmed V and J ends, which lost 2 bases and 3 bases, there was a span of 7 bases. Germline assignment: CDR1 MNHEY and CDR2 SVGAGI. For the CDR3, the DNA is TGTGCCAGCAGTTACGGTGGGGAAGAGACCCAGTACTTC. Protein: CASSYGGEETQYF.

This clonotype has ten or more counts. J is TRBJ1-1 and V is TRBV7-2, with a weak D call TRBD1 (6 bases). The CDR3 covers 14 residues. CDR1 and CDR2 (germline): SGHTA, FQGNSA. Trimming shortened V by 1 base and J by 1 base, and 7 bases separated the two germline ends. The DNA for the CDR3 is TGTGCCAGCAGCTTAGGAGGGGGGAACACTGAAGCTTTCTTT. Protein: CASSLGGGNTEAFF.